This TCR beta chain originates from a study of blood T cell repertoires in COVID-19. Study at large: Specimens from acute and convalescent COVID-19 originated in the United States, Italy and Spain. Nucleic acid was either cDNA or gDNA, and it came from T cells, B-cell-depleted T cells, or PBMCs.

V was clipped by 5 bases and J by 7 bases; unmatched bases: 7. This CDR3 spans 15 amino acids. Germline V lookup: CDR1 SEHNR, CDR2 FQNEAQ (reference sequence). Authors' methods: Counts of nucleated cells, estimated from reference gene primer amplification, were obtained. The method was immunoSEQ multiplex PCR; TCRdb's version includes in-frame clones alone and lacks a portion of them. Clonal size and the V and J genes are those of that table, whereas D and trimming came from the DNA. The table includes 30,000 to 40,000 clones, 80% to 90% detected once. V is TRBV7-9 and J is TRBJ1-5; 11 positions match TRBD1. The sample taken for sequencing was peripheral blood. This receptor was obtained from a woman aged 80 or over with active or convalescent COVID-19. CDR3 nucleotides: TGTGCCAGCAGCCTAGGGACAGGGGGATTCCAGCCCCAGCATTTT. This encodes CASSLGTGGFQPQHF.